What follows are 13 T cell receptor beta chains derived from one specimen sequenced in a study of cytomegalovirus exposure and HLA in healthy donors. The PCR employed 60 Vbeta primers together with 13 Jbeta primers. Assay used: immunoSEQ multiplex PCR; TCRdb lists only in-frame clones, some missing. Here the sample spans 75,000 to 85,000 clones, around 82% being singletons. Sequencing was carried out using PBMCs. The source is a male donor in good health and CMV-seronegative.

This chain links TRBV9 with TRBJ2-5; 8 positions match TRBD1. This CDR3 contains 21 residues. The V and J ends lost 0 bases and 5 bases, in that order; junction bases with no gene match: 24. Germline CDR1 reads SGDLS; CDR2 reads YYNGEE. DNA of the CDR3: TGTGCCAGCAGCGTAGCACTTTCGGGGGCCAATGGACAGGGTCTCGGTGAGACCCAGTACTTC. Translating it yields CASSVALSGANGQGLGETQYF.

The rearrangement joins TRBV5-1 to TRBJ2-1; weak D call: TRBD1 (5 bases). The CDR3 consists of 15 residues. Germline values: CDR1 SGHRS, CDR2 YFSETQ. Trimming took 1 base from V and 3 from J, leaving 11 bases between them. The CDR3 loop is CASSLTGDSYNEQFF. CDR3 nucleotides: TGCGCCAGCAGCTTGACAGGAGACAGCTACAATGAGCAGTTCTTC.

Regarding this clone: The sample holds other DNA sequences that translate to the same CDR3. The chain joins TRBV4-1 to TRBJ2-7; D possibly corresponds to TRBD1 (5 bases). V was pared by 3 bases and J by 5 bases, with 8 bases between. This CDR3 is built from 12 residues. Germline loops: CDR1 MGHRA, CDR2 YSYEKL. DNA of the CDR3: TGCGCCAGCAGCCAGATAGGGGACGAGCAGTACTTC. Encoded protein: CASSQIGDEQYF.

This chain uses TRBV7-2 with TRBJ2-1; no firm D call. Germline CDR1 reads SGHTA; CDR2 reads FQGNSA. V dropped 2 bases and J dropped 7 bases, with 6 bases sitting between them. This CDR3 comprises 12 residues. In nucleotides, the CDR3 is TGTGCCAGCAGCTTACGAGAGAATGAGCAGTTCTTC. Protein sequence: CASSLRENEQFF.

The chain combines TRBV5-1 with TRBJ2-3; 10 bases match TRBD2. J gave up 1 base and V 4 bases, and 3 bases lay outside the gene matches. The CDR3 totals 15 residues. Germline assignment: CDR1 SGHRS and CDR2 YFSETQ. CDR3 DNA sequence: TGCGCCAGCAGCCGCGGACTAGCGGGCACAGATACGCAGTATTTT. Residues: CASSRGLAGTDTQYF. Full variable domain (rest looked up from reference TRBV5-1 and TRBJ2-3): KAGVTQTPRYLIKTRGQQVTLSCSPISGHRSVSWYQQTPGQGLQFLFEYFSETQRNKGNFPGRFSGRQFSNSRSEMNVSTLELGDSALYLCASSRGLAGTDTQYFGPGTRLTVL.

This chain uses TRBV27 with TRBJ2-5, with 13 bases fitting TRBD2. V lost 5 bases to trimming and J lost 5 bases; unmatched junction nucleotides: 8. The CDR3 consists of 16 residues. Germline V gives CDR1 MNHEY, CDR2 SMNVEV (reference sequence). The CDR3 region has the DNA TGTGCCAGCAGTCCCTCACTAGCGGGGGGGCGGGAGACCCAGTACTTC. This codes for CASSPSLAGGRETQYF.

This chain connects TRBV4-3 to TRBJ2-3; D not resolved. The CDR3 totals 15 residues. The V end lost 1 base, the J end lost 0 bases, and 8 bases lay between the germline ends. The germline CDR1 and CDR2 sequences are LGHNA and YSLEER. Here the CDR3 reads CASSQGAPSTDTQYF. The CDR3 DNA sequence: TGCGCCAGCAGCCAAGGGGCGCCTAGCACAGATACGCAGTATTTT.

This clone was seen a few times. The CDR3 sequence is CASSAYSGSSHNEQFF. The CDR3 DNA is TGTGCCAGCAGCGCGTATAGCGGGAGTTCCCACAATGAGCAGTTCTTC. This chain joins TRBV9 and TRBJ2-1, with 9 bases aligning to TRBD2. This CDR3 spans 16 amino acids. The germline V gene encodes CDR1 SGDLS and CDR2 YYNGEE. Trimming removed 3 bases from V and 5 bases from J; junction bases left unmatched: 9.

The gene calls are TRBV5-1 and TRBJ2-1; TRBD2 matches at 10 bases. There are 14 residues in the CDR3. Germline V lookup: CDR1 SGHRS, CDR2 YFSETQ. V was clipped by 2 bases and J by 9 bases; unmatched bases: 5. The CDR3 nucleotides read TGCGCCAGCAGCTTAAGCGGGAGGGCGGGTGAGCAGTTCTTC. Translated, it gives CASSLSGRAGEQFF.

This clone was seen just once. V is TRBV11-3 and J is TRBJ1-2, with 8 bases lining up with TRBD1. CDR3 length: 15 residues. Germline loops: CDR1 SGHNT, CDR2 YENEEA. Losses at the gene ends were 4 bases for V and 5 bases for J; bases not matched to a gene: 9. The CDR3 sequence is CASSSRGGQAYGYTF. CDR3 nucleotides: TGTGCCAGCAGCTCGCGGGGGGGACAGGCATATGGCTACACCTTC.

The V gene is TRBV5-4, the J gene TRBJ1-1, with a possible D match to TRBD1 (5 bases). Trimming removed 3 bases at V and 0 bases at J, with 9 bases between. CDR1 and CDR2 (germline): SGHNT, YYREEE (reference sequence). The CDR3 covers 14 residues. CDR3 region: CASSSDSLNTEAFF. As DNA, the CDR3 is TGTGCCAGCAGCTCAGACAGTTTGAACACTGAAGCTTTCTTT.

The chain carries TRBV15 and TRBJ1-2, with TRBD1 matching over 7 bases. CDR1 and CDR2 (germline): LNHNV, YYDKDF (reference sequence). V trimming: 3 bases; J trimming: 2 bases; junction bases outside the gene matches: 6. The CDR3 contains 15 residues. CDR3 DNA: TGTGCCACCAGCAGGGTGCGGGACAGCAACTATGGCTACACCTTC. Its translation: CATSRVRDSNYGYTF.

The rearrangement uses TRBV18 and TRBJ2-5, with 12 bases matching TRBD1. The ends lost 6 bases at V and 2 bases at J; junction bases unmatched: 4. Germline values: CDR1 KGHSH, CDR2 LQKENI. This CDR3 comprises 15 residues. The CDR3 region is CASSRDRGLQETQYF. In DNA form, the CDR3 reads TGTGCCAGCTCCCGGGACAGGGGGCTTCAAGAGACCCAGTACTTC.